The clone carrying this T cell receptor beta chain was detected many times. Its antigen is currently unknown. Unique molecular identifiers were used to barcode this TCRbeta library. TCRdb re-analysed the PCR reads in MiXCR, keeping a single row per CDR3 protein. The sample lists roughly 220,000 distinct CDR3 sequences, roughly 9.1% occurring once. The data were taken from a study of T-cell reconstitution after alpha-beta-depleted transplantation in children. Study-level findings and limits: Roughly two months post-transplant, alpha-beta T cells reportedly originated from several hundred graft clones that had expanded.

Deletions cut 6 bases from V and 5 bases from J, with 19 bases between. The germline gives CDR1 ENHRY, CDR2 SYGVKD. This CDR3 comprises 16 residues. The input for sequencing was PBMCs, mostly from graft donor cells, taken 360 days after TCRalphabeta/CD19-depleted stem cell transplant. This chain connects TRBV10-3 to TRBJ2-2; a weak D match, TRBD1 (8 bases). The TCR originated in a male patient aged 2-15 years who had a stem cell transplant for acute myeloid leukemia, so the T cells may come from the graft donor. CDR3 nucleotides: TGTGCCATCAGAGACGGACAGGGAGGGCGAACCGGGGAGCTGTTTTTT. Its protein is CAIRDGQGGRTGELFF.